The rows below give T cell receptor beta chains drawn from one sample of a study of blood T cell repertoires in COVID-19. Assay: immunoSEQ multiplex PCR; the TCRdb copy retains only in-frame clones and omits some. The table lists under 250,000 clones, around 82% of them singletons, with around 3.3% in the top ten. Sequencing used peripheral blood. Receptor source: a woman at least 80 years old with acute or convalescent COVID-19. Each CDR3 is given with its conserved first and last residue. D genes are given only for firm matches. Clone sizes are given selectively: once, few, many, or a class where the clone is expanded.

j_call v_call d_call clone_size cdr3_aa cdr3_nt
TRBJ2-3 TRBV7-3 . . CASSRGGGRTDTQYF TGTGCCAGCAGCCGTGGGGGGGGCCGCACAGATACGCAGTATTTT
TRBJ1-6 TRBV10-3 . . CAISLQGSGDSPLHF TGTGCCATCAGTCTTCAGGGGAGCGGGGATTCACCCCTCCACTTT
TRBJ1-2 TRBV6-5 . . CASSYDGNYGYTF TGTGCCAGCAGTTACGACGGGAACTATGGCTACACCTTC
TRBJ2-3 TRBV5-1 . . CASSVTPARSTDTQYF TGCGCCAGCAGCGTGACCCCGGCGAGGTCGACAGATACGCAGTATTTT
TRBJ2-3 TRBV5-1 TRBD2 . CASSIDGTSGDLLSADTQYF TGCGCCAGCAGCATTGACGGGACTAGCGGCGACCTACTCTCTGCAGATACGCAGTATTTT
TRBJ1-6 TRBV2 . . CASSWDTISPLHF TGTGCCAGCAGTTGGGACACTATTTCACCCCTCCACTTT
TRBJ2-2 TRBV23-1 TRBD1 . CASSQSGRQGVMAGELFF TGCGCCAGCAGTCAATCGGGGAGACAGGGGGTGATGGCCGGGGAGCTGTTTTTT
TRBJ1-5 TRBV5-4 . . CASSRDTNQPQHF TGTGCCAGCAGCCGGGACACCAATCAGCCCCAGCATTTT
TRBJ1-3 TRBV10-1 . . CASSESRIVSGNTIYF TGCGCCAGCAGTGAGAGTCGTATTGTGAGTGGAAACACCATATATTTT
TRBJ1-5 TRBV29-1 . . CSVATGGGISNQPQHF TGCAGCGTTGCCACGGGAGGCGGGATCAGCAATCAGCCCCAGCATTTT
TRBJ2-2 TRBV4-1 TRBD1 . CASSQDPGTGIVGELFF TGCGCCAGCAGCCAAGATCCAGGGACAGGGATCGTCGGGGAGCTGTTTTTT
TRBJ1-2 TRBV7-8 . . CASSFSGPGYGYTF TGTGCCAGCAGCTTTTCAGGCCCAGGCTATGGCTACACCTTC
TRBJ1-3 TRBV29-1 . . CSGYRENTIYF TGCAGCGGGTACAGGGAAAACACCATATATTTT
TRBJ2-7 TRBV7-2 . . CASSSTGTQNEQYF TGTGCCAGCAGCTCTACCGGGACACAGAACGAGCAGTACTTC
TRBJ1-3 TRBV13 . . CASSSPAFGAASGNTIYF TGTGCCAGCAGCTCACCCGCCTTTGGGGCCGCCTCTGGAAACACCATATATTTT
TRBJ1-1 TRBV3-1/TRBV3-2 TRBD1 . CASSPGQGSEAFF TGTGCCAGCAGCCCCGGACAGGGGTCTGAAGCTTTCTTT
TRBJ1-1 TRBV7-9 . . CASSLEGVGTEAFF TGTGCCAGCAGCTTAGAAGGGGTTGGGACTGAAGCTTTCTTT
TRBJ1-6 TRBV7-2 . . CASSQFSYNSPLHF TGTGCCAGCAGTCAGTTCTCCTATAATTCACCCCTCCACTTT
TRBJ2-2 TRBV7-3 TRBD1 . CASSLGTGGRTGELFF TGTGCCAGCAGCTTAGGGACAGGGGGGCGCACCGGGGAGCTGTTTTTT
TRBJ1-3 TRBV7-2 TRBD1 . CASSFQGAYGNTIYF TGTGCCAGCAGCTTCCAGGGGGCTTACGGAAACACCATATATTTT
TRBJ2-2 TRBV30 . . CAWTPFPLPGAGELFF TGTGCCTGGACTCCCTTTCCGCTTCCGGGGGCCGGGGAGCTGTTTTTT
TRBJ1-2 TRBV7-9 TRBD1 . CASSLSGGAGYTF TGTGCCAGCAGCTTATCAGGGGGCGCAGGCTACACCTTC
TRBJ1-5 TRBV2 . . CASRLRAGTLQPQHF TGTGCCAGCAGGCTCCGGGCAGGGACTTTGCAGCCCCAGCATTTT
TRBJ2-2 TRBV5-1 TRBD2 . CASTSGSSNTGELFF TGCGCCAGCACTAGCGGGAGCTCGAACACCGGGGAGCTGTTTTTT
TRBJ1-1 TRBV5-6 . . CASSLGYQGKAFF TGTGCCAGCAGCCTCGGGTACCAGGGAAAAGCTTTCTTT
TRBJ1-1 TRBV6-4 . . CASSDSRRMNTEAFF TGTGCCAGCAGTGACTCGCGGCGGATGAACACTGAAGCTTTCTTT
TRBJ1-2 TRBV19 . . CASSIDRGAYGYTF TGTGCCAGTAGTATAGATAGAGGTGCCTATGGCTACACCTTC
TRBJ1-5 TRBV28 TRBD1 . CASSLNRGYFQPQHF TGTGCCAGCAGTTTAAACAGGGGATACTTTCAGCCCCAGCATTTT
TRBJ2-7 TRBV18 . . CASFTEQESSYEQYF TGTGCCAGCTTCACCGAGCAGGAAAGCTCCTACGAGCAGTACTTC
TRBJ1-6 TRBV5-1 . . CASSLEGRSNSPLHF TGCGCCAGCAGCTTGGAGGGGCGAAGTAATTCACCCCTCCACTTT
TRBJ1-5 TRBV28 . once CASSLVFKGNQPQHF TGTGCCAGCAGTTTAGTCTTTAAGGGGAATCAGCCCCAGCATTTT
TRBJ1-1 TRBV4-1 . . CASSRSFLSGSAFF TGCGCCAGCAGCCGCTCTTTTCTCTCAGGGTCGGCTTTCTTT
TRBJ2-7 TRBV7-5 . . CARSFRDRVTYEQYF TGTGCCAGAAGCTTCCGGGACAGGGTTACCTACGAGCAGTACTTC
TRBJ1-1 TRBV7-2 TRBD1 few CASSLTGTALSTEAFF TGTGCCAGCAGCTTGACCGGGACAGCTCTGAGCACTGAAGCTTTCTTT
TRBJ1-4 TRBV3-1/TRBV3-2 TRBD1 . CASSPGGTGEKLFF TGTGCCAGCAGCCCAGGGGGGACAGGTGAAAAACTGTTTTTT
TRBJ1-6 TRBV19 . . CASRIRDYNSPLHF TGTGCCAGTAGGATACGGGACTATAATTCACCCCTCCACTTT
TRBJ2-7 TRBV18 . . CASSPQAGSDEQYF TGTGCCAGCTCACCACAGGCGGGAAGCGACGAGCAGTACTTC
TRBJ2-1 TRBV5-1 TRBD2 . CASSPPTSGGRNEQFF TGCGCCAGCAGCCCACCCACTAGCGGGGGACGGAATGAGCAGTTCTTC
TRBJ1-5 TRBV5-5 . . CASSLVVRGGQPQHF TGTGCCAGCAGCTTGGTCGTGAGGGGGGGTCAGCCCCAGCATTTT
TRBJ1-1 TRBV19 . . CASKDPSGGSSEAFF TGTGCCAGTAAAGACCCTTCGGGGGGGAGCAGTGAAGCTTTCTTT
TRBJ1-5 TRBV27 TRBD1 once CASSLSGARGPSNQPQHF TGTGCCAGCAGTTTATCAGGGGCCAGGGGGCCAAGCAATCAGCCCCAGCATTTT
TRBJ1-6 TRBV11-1 . . CASSSTEDYNSPLHF TGTGCCAGCAGCTCCACAGAAGACTATAATTCACCCCTCCACTTT
TRBJ1-2 TRBV28 TRBD1 few CASSATGEYSGYTF TGTGCCAGCAGCGCGACAGGGGAATATAGTGGCTACACCTTC
TRBJ1-3 TRBV6-1 TRBD1 . CASIEGDRGLGNTIYF TGTGCCAGCATTGAGGGGGACAGGGGGCTTGGAAACACCATATATTTT
TRBJ2-1 TRBV11-3 TRBD2 . CASSLVAGGSNEQFF TGTGCCAGCAGCTTAGTAGCGGGGGGGTCCAATGAGCAGTTCTTC
TRBJ2-1 TRBV5-4 . . CASSLGLEKFF TGTGCCAGCAGCTTGGGACTAGAGAAGTTCTTC